The 8 T cell receptor beta chains given below trace back to one sample, sequenced in a study of blood T cell repertoires in COVID-19. Using immunoSEQ multiplex PCR, the repertoire was profiled, and TCRdb retains in-frame clones only, with some absent. The sample holds approximately 180,000 clones, 85% seen once. Sequences were obtained from peripheral blood. These receptors all come from an older person with COVID-19, enrolled during active disease.

The V gene is TRBV5-1, the J gene TRBJ2-7, with 9 bases that match TRBD2. Germline CDR1 reads SGHRS; CDR2 reads YFSETQ. V gave up 6 bases and J gave up 0 bases; unmatched junction bases: 25. The CDR3 extends over 21 amino acids. Here the CDR3 DNA reads TGCGCCAGCACTCCCGGGGCGCATCTGGGCCTAGTAGCGGGGGACTCCTACGAGCAGTACTTC. Translating gives CASTPGAHLGLVAGDSYEQYF.

The count of this clone is one. The chain recombines TRBV7-2 with TRBJ2-7; 9 positions agree with TRBD2. V was pared by 5 bases and J by 2 bases, with 7 bases of the junction left unmatched. The CDR3 contains 15 residues. Germline V gene lookup returns CDR1 SGHTA and CDR2 FQGNSA. This CDR3 reads CASSAPSGATYEQYF. The DNA of the CDR3 is TGTGCCAGCAGCGCCCCTAGCGGGGCGACCTACGAGCAGTACTTC.

The chain couples TRBV28 to TRBJ1-6; TRBD1 matches at 7 bases. Germline V gene lookup returns CDR1 MDHEN and CDR2 SYDVKM. There are 14 residues in the CDR3. The V segment lost 6 bases and the J segment 7 bases; nucleotides outside the gene matches: 6. The CDR3 bases are TGTGCCAGCAGGAGGGCGGGACAGAATTCACCCCTCCACTTT. It yields the protein CASRRAGQNSPLHF.

J is TRBJ2-2 and V is TRBV7-2, with D possibly TRBD2 on 6 matching bases. V shed 5 bases and J shed 1 base, with 17 bases lying between them. The CDR3 is 17 residues long. Per the germline V gene, CDR1 is SGHTA and CDR2 is FQGNSA. CDR3 in amino acids: CASSPRWGSGNTGELFF. For the CDR3, the DNA is TGTGCCAGCAGCCCCCGTTGGGGTAGCGGGAACACCGGGGAGCTGTTTTTT.

The rearrangement uses TRBV5-4 and TRBJ2-7, with TRBD1 matching 12 bases. Trimming took 4 bases from V and 1 from J; bases not matched to a gene: 3. Per the germline V gene, CDR1 is SGHNT and CDR2 is YYREEE (reference sequence). The CDR3 spans 15 residues. CDR3 sequence: CASSGDRGPSYEQYF. The CDR3 DNA is TGTGCCAGCAGCGGGGACAGGGGGCCTTCCTACGAGCAGTACTTC.

The genes are TRBV10-3 and TRBJ1-5, with 7 bases fitting TRBD1. CDR1 is ENHRY, CDR2 SYGVKD, per germline. The CDR3 is made up of 13 amino acids. V shed 4 bases, J shed 7 bases, and the junction held 4 bases outside the gene matches. CDR3 protein: CAISGGGGQPQHF. The CDR3 DNA reads TGTGCCATCAGTGGAGGGGGCGGACAGCCCCAGCATTTT.

This clone was seen only a few times. Here the CDR3 DNA reads TGTGCCAGCAGCTCGACAGGGGCTGCTGGAAACACCATATATTTT. It encodes CASSSTGAAGNTIYF. The rearrangement uses TRBV5-4 and TRBJ1-3, with 8 bases fitting TRBD1. The J segment lost 2 bases and the V segment lost 3 bases, leaving 4 bases of the junction unmatched. CDR3 length: 15 residues. Germline V gene sequence: CDR1 SGHNT, CDR2 YYREEE (reference sequence).

The V call is TRBV3-1 (or the pseudogene TRBV3-2), the J call TRBJ1-5; 7 bases fit TRBD1. The V gene end was trimmed by 0 bases and the J gene end by 6 bases; junction bases not matched to a gene: 2. Germline V gives CDR1 LGHDT, CDR2 YNNKEL (reference sequence). This CDR3 has 14 amino acids. The CDR3 loop reads CASSQDAGGQPQHF. The CDR3 coding sequence is TGTGCCAGCAGCCAAGACGCAGGGGGTCAGCCCCAGCATTTT.